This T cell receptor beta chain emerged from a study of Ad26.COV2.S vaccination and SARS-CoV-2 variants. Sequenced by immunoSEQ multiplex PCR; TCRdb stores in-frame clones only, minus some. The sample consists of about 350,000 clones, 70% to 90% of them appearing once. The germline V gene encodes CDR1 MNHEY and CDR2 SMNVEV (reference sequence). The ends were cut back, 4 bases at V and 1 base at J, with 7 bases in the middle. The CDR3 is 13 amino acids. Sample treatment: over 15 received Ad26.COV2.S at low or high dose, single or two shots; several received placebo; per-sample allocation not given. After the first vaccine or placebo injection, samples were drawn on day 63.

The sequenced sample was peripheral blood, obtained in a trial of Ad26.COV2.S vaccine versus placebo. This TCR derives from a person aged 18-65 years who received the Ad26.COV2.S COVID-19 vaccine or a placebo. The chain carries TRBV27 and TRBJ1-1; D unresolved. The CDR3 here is CASSYAQNTEAFF. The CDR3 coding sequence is TGTGCCAGCAGTTATGCACAGAACACTGAAGCTTTCTTT.